This TCR beta chain was identified in a study of T cells in localized non-small cell lung cancer. Germline lookup yields CDR1 MNHGY and CDR2 SAAAGT. The V gene end was trimmed by 7 bases and the J gene end by 3 bases; junction bases not matched to a gene: 9. This CDR3 spans 15 amino acids. Overall study findings and caveats: Compared with tumor, uninvolved adjacent lung displayed greater T cell clonality, ranking highest overall. Heterogeneity remains possible because sequencing was limited to only one tumor region. Out of the top 100 tumor clones, a median around 56 were seen in adjacent lung.

The repertoire was sequenced with immunoSEQ multiplex PCR; TCRdb's copy has only in-frame clones and lacks some. Here the sample spans 1,500 to 2,000 clones, around 30% being singletons. This clone showed up just a few times. Its antigen is undetermined. The TCR comes from a male donor at least 60 years old with stage I squamous cell lung carcinoma. Material: normal lung tissue next to the tumor, obtained before any cancer treatment. The chain has TRBV6-8 and TRBJ1-5; 7 nucleotides agree with TRBD1. CDR3 DNA: TGTGCCAGCACCATCTCGACAGGGCCCAATCAGCCCCAGCATTTT. Translated, it gives CASTISTGPNQPQHF.